This paragraph reports one T cell receptor beta chain. Other DNA sequences from this sample encode an identical CDR3 as well. The sample comes from a study of shared clonotypes between healthy human individuals. The V and J ends lost 3 bases and 6 bases respectively, with 11 bases between them. The V gene's germline CDR1 is GTSNPN and CDR2 SVGIG (reference sequence). This CDR3 is 12 amino acids long. The repertoire was sequenced with immunoSEQ multiplex PCR; TCRdb's copy has only in-frame clones and lacks some. The sample holds 950,000 to 1,200,000 clones, 60% to 85% seen once. The receptor was isolated from a man aged 18 to 30 in good health. Some clones in this sample may be carry-over from other donors' samples. The sequenced sample was memory CD4+ T cells from PBMCs. This sample's subset: CD45RA-negative fraction. The chain recombines TRBV30 with TRBJ1-1, with D maybe TRBD1 (5 bases). The DNA of the CDR3 is TGTGCCTGGAGCGCAGGGAGGGCTGAAGCTTTCTTT. The encoded protein is CAWSAGRAEAFF.